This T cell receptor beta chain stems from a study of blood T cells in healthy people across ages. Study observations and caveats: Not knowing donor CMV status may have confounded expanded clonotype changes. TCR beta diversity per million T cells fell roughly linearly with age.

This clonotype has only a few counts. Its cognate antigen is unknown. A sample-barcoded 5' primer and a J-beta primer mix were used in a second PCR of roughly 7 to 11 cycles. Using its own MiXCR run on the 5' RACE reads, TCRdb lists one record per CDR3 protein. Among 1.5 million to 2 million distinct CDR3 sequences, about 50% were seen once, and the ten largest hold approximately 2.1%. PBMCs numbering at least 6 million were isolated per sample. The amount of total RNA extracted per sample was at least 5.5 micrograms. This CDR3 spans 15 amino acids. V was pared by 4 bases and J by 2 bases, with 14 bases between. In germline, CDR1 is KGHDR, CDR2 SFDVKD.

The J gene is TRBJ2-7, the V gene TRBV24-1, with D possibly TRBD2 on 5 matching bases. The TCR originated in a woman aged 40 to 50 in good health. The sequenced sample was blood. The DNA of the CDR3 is TGTGCCACCAGTGACCGACAAGGGAGCACCTACGAGCAGTACTTC. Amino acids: CATSDRQGSTYEQYF.